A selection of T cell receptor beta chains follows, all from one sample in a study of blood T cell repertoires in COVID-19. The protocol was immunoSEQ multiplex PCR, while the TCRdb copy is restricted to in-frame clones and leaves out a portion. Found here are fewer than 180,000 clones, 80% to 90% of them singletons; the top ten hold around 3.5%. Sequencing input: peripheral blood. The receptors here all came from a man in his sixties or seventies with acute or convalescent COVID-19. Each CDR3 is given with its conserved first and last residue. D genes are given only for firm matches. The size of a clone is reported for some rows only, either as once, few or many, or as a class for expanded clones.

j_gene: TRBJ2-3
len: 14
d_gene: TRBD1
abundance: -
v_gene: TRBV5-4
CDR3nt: TGTGCCAGTCGGACAGGCGCTCACACAGATACGCAGTATTTT
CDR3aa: CASRTGAHTDTQYF

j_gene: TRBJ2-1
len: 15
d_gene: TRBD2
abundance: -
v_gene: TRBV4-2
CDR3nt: TGTGCCAGCAGCCAAGTGGGAGGGATTTACAATGAGCAGTTCTTC
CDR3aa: CASSQVGGIYNEQFF

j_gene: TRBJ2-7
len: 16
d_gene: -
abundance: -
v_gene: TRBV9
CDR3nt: TGTGCCAGCAGCGTAGGAGCCCGCCAAGGAGCCTCCGAGCAGTACTTC
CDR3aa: CASSVGARQGASEQYF

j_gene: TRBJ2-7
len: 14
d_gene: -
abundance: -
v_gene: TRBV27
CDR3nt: TGTGCCAGCAGCCTCGGGGTTCGGTCCTACGAGCAGTACTTC
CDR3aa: CASSLGVRSYEQYF

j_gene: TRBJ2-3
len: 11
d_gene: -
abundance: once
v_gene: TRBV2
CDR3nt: TGTGCCAGCGGCAATGTGGATACGCAGTATTTT
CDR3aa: CASGNVDTQYF

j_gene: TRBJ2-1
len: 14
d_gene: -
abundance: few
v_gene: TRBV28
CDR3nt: TGTGCCAGCAGAAAACCCGGGACAAACAATGAGCAGTTCTTC
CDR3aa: CASRKPGTNNEQFF

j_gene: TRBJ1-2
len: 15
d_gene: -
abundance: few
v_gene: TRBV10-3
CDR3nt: TGTGCCATAAGAGCCGGGGCAGGGGATAACTATGGCTACACCTTC
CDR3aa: CAIRAGAGDNYGYTF

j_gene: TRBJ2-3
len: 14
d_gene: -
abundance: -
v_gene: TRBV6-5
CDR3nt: TGTGCCAGCAGTTACGCAGATAGCACAGATACGCAGTATTTT
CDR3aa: CASSYADSTDTQYF

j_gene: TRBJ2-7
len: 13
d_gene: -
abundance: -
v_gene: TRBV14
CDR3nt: TGTGCCAGCAGCCAAATGGCGGGGAACGAGCAGTACTTC
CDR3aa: CASSQMAGNEQYF

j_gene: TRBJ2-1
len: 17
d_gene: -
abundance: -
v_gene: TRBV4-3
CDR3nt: TGCGCCAGCAGCCAAGATCTTCCGGCGGGAAACTACAATGAGCAGTTCTTC
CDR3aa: CASSQDLPAGNYNEQFF

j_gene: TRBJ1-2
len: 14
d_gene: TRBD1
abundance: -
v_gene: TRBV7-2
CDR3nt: TGTGCCAGCAGCTTAGTCACAGGGGGCTCCGGCTACACCTTC
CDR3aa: CASSLVTGGSGYTF

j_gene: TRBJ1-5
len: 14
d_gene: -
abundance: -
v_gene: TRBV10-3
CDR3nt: TGTGCCATCAGTGAGTCGGGGGGGGGACAGCCCCAGCATTTT
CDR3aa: CAISESGGGQPQHF

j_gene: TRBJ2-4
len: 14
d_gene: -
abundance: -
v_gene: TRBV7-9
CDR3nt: TGTGCCAGCAGCTTCGGACTACTACCCAACATTCAGTACTTC
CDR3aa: CASSFGLLPNIQYF

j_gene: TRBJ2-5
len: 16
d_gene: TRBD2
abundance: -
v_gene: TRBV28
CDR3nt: TGTGCCAGCAGCCCCCTGGGACTAGCGGGAAAAGAGACCCAGTACTTC
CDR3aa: CASSPLGLAGKETQYF

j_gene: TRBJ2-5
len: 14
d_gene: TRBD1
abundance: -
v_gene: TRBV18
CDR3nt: TGTGCCAGCTCACGACAGGGTGTCCAAGAGACCCAGTACTTC
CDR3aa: CASSRQGVQETQYF

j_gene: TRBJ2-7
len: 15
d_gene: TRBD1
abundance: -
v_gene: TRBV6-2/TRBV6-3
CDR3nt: TGTGCCAGCAGCAAAGCGGGACAGGGGTATCACGAGCAGTACTTC
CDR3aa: CASSKAGQGYHEQYF

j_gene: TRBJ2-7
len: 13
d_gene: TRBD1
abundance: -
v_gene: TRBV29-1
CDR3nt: TGCAGCGTTGCTAGGACAGGGGGCCACGAGCAGTACTTC
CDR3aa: CSVARTGGHEQYF

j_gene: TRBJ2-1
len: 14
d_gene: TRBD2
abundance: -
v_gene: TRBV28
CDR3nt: TGTGCCAGCAGTCCACGGCGGGAGATAAATGAGCAGTTCTTC
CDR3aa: CASSPRREINEQFF

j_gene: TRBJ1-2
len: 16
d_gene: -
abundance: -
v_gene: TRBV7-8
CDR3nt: TGTGCCAGCACCAAATCCCCCGGGGGAGAAGGCTATGGCTACACCTTC
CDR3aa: CASTKSPGGEGYGYTF

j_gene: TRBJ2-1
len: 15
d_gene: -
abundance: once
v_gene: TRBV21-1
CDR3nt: TGTGCCAGCAGCAACCGGGACAACTCCCGCAATGAGCAGTTCTTC
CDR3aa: CASSNRDNSRNEQFF

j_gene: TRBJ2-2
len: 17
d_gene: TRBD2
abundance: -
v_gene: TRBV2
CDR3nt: TGTGCCAGCAGTGAACGTCTAGCGGGAGGCGGAGGAGGGGAGCTGTTTTTT
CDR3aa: CASSERLAGGGGGELFF

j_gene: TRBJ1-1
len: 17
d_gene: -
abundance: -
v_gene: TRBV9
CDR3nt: TGTGCCAGCAGCGTAGCTTTATCAGGGGCCATGAACACTGAAGCTTTCTTT
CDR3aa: CASSVALSGAMNTEAFF

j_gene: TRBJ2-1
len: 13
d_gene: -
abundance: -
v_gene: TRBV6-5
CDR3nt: TGTGCCAGCCGACCGGGTTCATGGAATGAGCAGTTCTTC
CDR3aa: CASRPGSWNEQFF

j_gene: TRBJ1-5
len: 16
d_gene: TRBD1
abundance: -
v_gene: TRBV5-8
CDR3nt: TGTGCCAGCAGCTTGGGACAGGGCTATAGCAATCAGCCCCAGCATTTT
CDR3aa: CASSLGQGYSNQPQHF

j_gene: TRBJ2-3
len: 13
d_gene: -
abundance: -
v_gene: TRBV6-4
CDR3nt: TGTGCCAGCAGTATCGGGAGAACAGATACGCAGTATTTT
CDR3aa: CASSIGRTDTQYF

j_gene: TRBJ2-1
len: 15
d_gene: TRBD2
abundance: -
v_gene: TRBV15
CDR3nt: TGTGCCACCAGCAGGGACCGGGAGGGCCACAATGAGCAGTTCTTC
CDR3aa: CATSRDREGHNEQFF

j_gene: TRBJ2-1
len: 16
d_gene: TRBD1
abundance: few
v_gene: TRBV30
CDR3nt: TGTGCCTGGATAAACTACCTGGGACAGGGGGCTAATGAGCAGTTCTTC
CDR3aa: CAWINYLGQGANEQFF

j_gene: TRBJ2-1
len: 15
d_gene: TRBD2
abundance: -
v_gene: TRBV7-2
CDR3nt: TGTGCCAGCAGCTTGACTAGCGGGAATTACAATGAGCAGTTCTTC
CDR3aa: CASSLTSGNYNEQFF

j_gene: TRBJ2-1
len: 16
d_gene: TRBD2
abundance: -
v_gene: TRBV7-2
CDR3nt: TGTGCCAGCAGCTTAGATCGGGCTAGCGGGACGAATGAGCAGTTCTTC
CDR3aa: CASSLDRASGTNEQFF

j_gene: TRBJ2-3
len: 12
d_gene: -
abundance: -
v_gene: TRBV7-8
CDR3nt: TGTGCCAGCAGCCCCAAAACAGATACGCAGTATTTT
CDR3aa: CASSPKTDTQYF

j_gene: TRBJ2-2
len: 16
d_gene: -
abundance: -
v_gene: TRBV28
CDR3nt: TGTGCCAGCAGTGGGAGCGGCCCTGCGAACACCGGGGAGCTGTTTTTT
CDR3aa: CASSGSGPANTGELFF

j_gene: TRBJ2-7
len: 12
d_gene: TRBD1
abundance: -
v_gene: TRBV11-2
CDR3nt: TGTGCCAGCAGCTTAGATCAGGACAGGGGGGCCTTC
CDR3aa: CASSLDQDRGAF

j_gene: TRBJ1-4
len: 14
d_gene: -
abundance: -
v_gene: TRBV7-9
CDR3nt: TGTGCCAGCAGCTTACTGGCAGCTAATGAAAAACTGTTTTTT
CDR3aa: CASSLLAANEKLFF

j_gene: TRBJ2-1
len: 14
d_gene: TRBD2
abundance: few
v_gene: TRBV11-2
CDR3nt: TGTGCCAGCGAGCGGGAGGGCTCTTACAATGAGCAGTTCTTC
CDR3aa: CASEREGSYNEQFF

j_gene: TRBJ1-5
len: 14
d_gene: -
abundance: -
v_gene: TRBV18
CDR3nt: TGTGCCAGCTCACCATCAGGGGGCAATCAGCCCCAGCATTTT
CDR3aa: CASSPSGGNQPQHF

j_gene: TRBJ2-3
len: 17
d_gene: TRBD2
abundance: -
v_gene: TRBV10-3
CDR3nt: TGTGCCATCAGTGAGTCTGGAGCGGGAGGGCCAGCAGATACGCAGTATTTT
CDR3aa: CAISESGAGGPADTQYF

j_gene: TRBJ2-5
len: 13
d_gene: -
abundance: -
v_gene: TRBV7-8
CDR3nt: TGTGCCAGCAGCTTAGGAGGGCTGGAGACCCAGTACTTC
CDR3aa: CASSLGGLETQYF

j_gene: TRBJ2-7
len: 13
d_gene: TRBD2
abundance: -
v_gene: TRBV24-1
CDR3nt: TGTGCCACCGGGGGACTAGCACGCGACGAGCAGTACTTC
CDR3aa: CATGGLARDEQYF

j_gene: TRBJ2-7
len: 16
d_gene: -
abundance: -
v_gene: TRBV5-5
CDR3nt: TGTGCCAGCAGCTTCGCTGCCCAGGGAAGGTTCGGGGAGCAGTACTTC
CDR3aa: CASSFAAQGRFGEQYF

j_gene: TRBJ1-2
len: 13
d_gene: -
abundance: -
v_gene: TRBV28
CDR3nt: TGTGCCAGCAGTTTCGAGGCCCGCAAGGGCTACACCTTC
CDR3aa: CASSFEARKGYTF

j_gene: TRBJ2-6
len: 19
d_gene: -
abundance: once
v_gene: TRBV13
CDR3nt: TGTGCCAGCAGCTCGGCCGGGACAGGGACTAGCTCTGGGGCCAACGTCCTGACTTTC
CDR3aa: CASSSAGTGTSSGANVLTF

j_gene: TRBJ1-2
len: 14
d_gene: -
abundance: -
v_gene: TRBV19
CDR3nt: TGTGCCAGTAGTATTCTGGGCAGCAACTATGGCTACACCTTC
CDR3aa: CASSILGSNYGYTF

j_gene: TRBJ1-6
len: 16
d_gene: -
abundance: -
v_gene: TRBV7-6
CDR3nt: TGTGCCAGCAGCCAGAGGTCGGGGGGCGGGAGCTCACCCCTCCACTTT
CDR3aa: CASSQRSGGGSSPLHF

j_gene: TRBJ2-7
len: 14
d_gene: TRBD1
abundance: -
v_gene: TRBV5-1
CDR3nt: TGCGCCAGCAGCCCGGCCGGGACAGGGCCCGAGCAGTACTTC
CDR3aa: CASSPAGTGPEQYF

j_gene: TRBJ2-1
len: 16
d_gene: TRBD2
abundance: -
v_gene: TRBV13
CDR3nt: TGTGCCAGCAGCTCCTTGACTAGCGGGGGCTACAATGAGCAGTTCTTC
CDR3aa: CASSSLTSGGYNEQFF

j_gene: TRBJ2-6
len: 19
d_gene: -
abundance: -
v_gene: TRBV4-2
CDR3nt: TGTGCCAGCAGCCAAGTTTGGGGCCAGTCATTCTCTGGGGCCAACGTCCTGACTTTC
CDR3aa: CASSQVWGQSFSGANVLTF

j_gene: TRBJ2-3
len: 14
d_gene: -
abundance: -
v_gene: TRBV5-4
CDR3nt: TGTGCCAGCAGCTTCCCCGGAGACGCAGATACGCAGTATTTT
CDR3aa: CASSFPGDADTQYF

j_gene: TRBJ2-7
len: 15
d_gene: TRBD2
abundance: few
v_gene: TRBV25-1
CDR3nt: TGTGCCAGCAGCTCGGGACTAGCGGGACTCTACGAGCAGTACTTC
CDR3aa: CASSSGLAGLYEQYF

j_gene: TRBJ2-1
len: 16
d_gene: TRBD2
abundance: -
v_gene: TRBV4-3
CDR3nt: TGCGCCAGCAGCCAAGATCTTGGGACTAGCGGACATCATCAGTTCTTC
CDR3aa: CASSQDLGTSGHHQFF

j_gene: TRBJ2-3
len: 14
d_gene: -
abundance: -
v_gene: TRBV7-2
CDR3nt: TGTGCCAGCAGCTACGGGCTAGCGTCAGATACGCAGTATTTT
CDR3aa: CASSYGLASDTQYF

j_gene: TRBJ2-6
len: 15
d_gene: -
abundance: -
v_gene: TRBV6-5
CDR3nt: TGTGCCAGCAGTACGACAGTCTCTGGGGCCAACGTCCTGACTTTC
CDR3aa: CASSTTVSGANVLTF

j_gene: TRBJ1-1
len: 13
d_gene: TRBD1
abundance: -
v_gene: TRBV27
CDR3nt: TGTGCCAGCAGTCCCATATCGACAGGGGGGGCTTTCTTT
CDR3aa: CASSPISTGGAFF

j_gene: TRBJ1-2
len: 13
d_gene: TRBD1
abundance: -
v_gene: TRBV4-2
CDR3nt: TGTGCCAGCAGGGACAGGGGGCTTCCTGGCTACACCTTC
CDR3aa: CASRDRGLPGYTF

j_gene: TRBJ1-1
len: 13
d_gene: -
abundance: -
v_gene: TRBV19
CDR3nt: TGTGCCAGTAGTATAAGGGTCGGGGCTGAAGCTTTCTTT
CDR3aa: CASSIRVGAEAFF

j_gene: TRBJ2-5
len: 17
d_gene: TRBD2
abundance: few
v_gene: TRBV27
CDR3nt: TGTGCCAGCAGTTTATCGGTTGGGACTAGCGGACAAGGGACCCAGTACTTC
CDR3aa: CASSLSVGTSGQGTQYF

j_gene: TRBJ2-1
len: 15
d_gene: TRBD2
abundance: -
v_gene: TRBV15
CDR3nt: TGTGCCACCAGCAGAGAACTAGCGGTTGTCAATGAGCAGTTCTTC
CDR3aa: CATSRELAVVNEQFF

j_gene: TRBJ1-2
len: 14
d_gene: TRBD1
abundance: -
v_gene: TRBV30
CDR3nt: TGTGCCTGGAGTCCGGGACAGAGTAACTATGGCTACACCTTC
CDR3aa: CAWSPGQSNYGYTF

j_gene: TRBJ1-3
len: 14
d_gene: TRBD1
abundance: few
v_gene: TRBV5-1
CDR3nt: TGCGCCAGCAGCTCACAGGGGGCTGGAAACACCATATATTTT
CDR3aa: CASSSQGAGNTIYF

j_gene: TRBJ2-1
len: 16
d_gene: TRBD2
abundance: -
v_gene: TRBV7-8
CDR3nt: TGTGCCAGCAGCTCAACTTCTAGCGGAACCAACAATGAGCAGTTCTTC
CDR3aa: CASSSTSSGTNNEQFF